The 20 T cell receptor beta chains in this list originate from one sample, sequenced in a study of shared clonotypes between healthy human individuals. Produced via immunoSEQ multiplex PCR; TCRdb's table is partial and in-frame only. The table lists millions of clones, just over 90% of them singletons, with 0.39% in the top ten. What was sequenced was naive CD4+ T cells from PBMCs. This sample's subset: CD45RA+ positively selected. The origin of the receptors is a man younger than 30 in good health. Some clones in this sample may be carry-over from other donors' samples.

V is TRBV21-1 and J is TRBJ2-7; the DNA was not compared with TRBD1, the D call given in the table. TRBV21-1 is recorded as a pseudogene. This CDR3 is built from 16 residues. The CDR3 DNA reads as TGTGCCAGCAGCAAATGGCGTGGGCAGGCCCTCTACGAGCAGTACTTC. Its translation is CASSKWRGQALYEQYF.

The chain is built from TRBV9 and TRBJ1-4; weak D call: TRBD1 (6 bases). V was pared by 4 bases and J by 6 bases, with 16 bases between. The CDR3 sequence is 15 residues long. Germline CDR1 SGDLS, CDR2 YYNGEE. The DNA of the CDR3 is TGTGCCAGCAGCCTGGGGCAGGGGTCGTATGAAAAACTGTTTTTT. Its protein is CASSLGQGSYEKLFF.

The genes are TRBV21-1 and TRBJ2-5; the D call TRBD1 from the table was never checked on the DNA. TRBV21-1 has pseudogene status. The CDR3 runs to 17 residues. The CDR3 nucleotides read TGTGCCAGCAGCGCACATGCCAGGCCTAGGGGCCAAGAGACCCAGTACTTC. Translated: CASSAHARPRGQETQYF.

This sequence joins TRBV18 and TRBJ2-7; D tentatively fits TRBD1 or TRBD2 (5 bases each). Germline V CDR1 and CDR2: KGHSH, LQKENI. This CDR3 spans 14 amino acids. V was cut by 4 bases and J by 6 bases, with 16 bases left in between. The CDR3 DNA follows: TGTGCCAGCTCACAAACGGGACGAGGTGGCGAGCAGTACTTC. Encoded protein: CASSQTGRGGEQYF.

Remarks on this clone: Other DNA sequences in this sample translate to the same CDR3. The chain joins TRBV7-3 to TRBJ2-5; 7 bases are shared with TRBD2. Germline CDR1 reads SGHTA; CDR2 reads FQGTGA. V was pared by 5 bases and J by 1 base, with 1 base of the junction left unmatched. The CDR3 consists of 13 residues. The CDR3 loop is CASSPGGQETQYF. The CDR3 nucleotides read TGTGCCAGCAGCCCGGGGGGCCAAGAGACCCAGTACTTC.

This chain joins TRBV7-2 and TRBJ1-5; 7 nucleotides match TRBD1. The V and J ends lost 2 bases and 7 bases, in that order; junction bases with no gene match: 5. The CDR3 extends over 14 amino acids. The V gene's germline CDR1 is SGHTA and CDR2 FQGNSA. DNA for the CDR3: TGTGCCAGCAGCTTAATCCAGGGGGGCCAGCCCCAGCATTTT. It encodes CASSLIQGGQPQHF.

V is TRBV30 and J is TRBJ1-2; a possible D gene is TRBD1 (5 bases). This CDR3 has 12 residues. CDR1 is GTSNPN and CDR2 is SVGIG in the germline V gene (reference sequence). Trimming left V 8 bases short and J 7 bases short, with 17 bases between. The CDR3: CATDTGAGGYTF. The CDR3, as DNA: TGTGCCACCGATACCGGGGCAGGTGGCTACACCTTC. Based on the CDR3 plus reference TRBV30 and TRBJ1-2, the full variable domain is SQTIHQWPATLVQPVGSPLSLECTVEGTSNPNLYWYRQAAGRGLQLLFYSVGIGQISSEVPQNLSASRPQDRQFILSSKKLLLSDSGFYLCATDTGAGGYTFGSGTRLTVV.

V usage is TRBV5-5 and J usage is TRBJ1-2; 7 bases agree with TRBD1. This CDR3 is 15 amino acids long. Per the germline V gene, CDR1 is SGHKS and CDR2 is YYEKEE (reference sequence). V lost 2 bases to trimming and J lost 4 bases; unmatched junction nucleotides: 8. For the CDR3, the DNA is TGTGCCAGCAGCTTTCAGGGGGTAACGAGCTATGGCTACACCTTC. Protein: CASSFQGVTSYGYTF.

There are a few counts of this clone. The CDR3 region is CASSPSIAQGNTEAFF. The CDR3 DNA is TGTGCCAGCTCACCGTCCATTGCACAGGGGAACACTGAAGCTTTCTTT. V gene TRBV18 combines with J gene TRBJ1-1; D is possibly TRBD1 (6 bases). Trimming left V 3 bases short and J 1 base short, with 15 bases between. The V gene's germline CDR1 is KGHSH and CDR2 LQKENI. The CDR3 contains 16 residues. The whole variable domain, filled in from reference TRBV18 and TRBJ1-1, reads NAGVMQNPRHLVRRRGQEARLRCSPMKGHSHVYWYRQLPEEGLKFMVYLQKENIIDESGMPKERFSAEFPKEGPSILRIQQVVRGDSAAYFCASSPSIAQGNTEAFFGQGTRLTVV.

The gene calls are TRBV29-1 and TRBJ2-1; a possible D gene is TRBD2 (7 bases). Trimming removed 4 bases from V and 9 bases from J, with 13 bases in between. CDR1 is SQVTM, CDR2 ANQGSEA, per germline. The CDR3 runs 12 residues. The CDR3 reads CSVGQGRGEQFF. The CDR3 DNA reads as TGCAGCGTTGGTCAGGGGAGGGGTGAGCAGTTCTTC.

This sequence joins TRBV7-2 and TRBJ1-1; D is possibly TRBD1 (5 bases). CDR1 and CDR2 (germline): SGHTA, FQGNSA. Trimming pared 5 bases from V and 0 bases from J, leaving 13 bases between. This CDR3 contains 15 residues. This CDR3 is CASSRQSLMNTEAFF. The CDR3 DNA reads as TGTGCCAGCAGCCGACAGAGTCTCATGAACACTGAAGCTTTCTTT.

The chain couples TRBV7-3 to TRBJ2-5; TRBD2 aligns across 11 bases. J gave up 2 bases and V 2 bases, and 7 bases lay outside the gene matches. The CDR3 loop spans 17 amino acids. Germline CDR1 reads SGHTA; CDR2 reads FQGTGA. The CDR3 region has the DNA TGTGCCAGCAGCTTATTTGGTAGCGGGAGGGCACAAGAGACCCAGTACTTC. This encodes CASSLFGSGRAQETQYF.

The chain carries TRBV19 and TRBJ2-7; 11 bases agree with TRBD2. The CDR3 totals 14 residues. J was trimmed by 2 bases and V by 4 bases; bases with no gene match: 1. The germline V gene encodes CDR1 LNHDA and CDR2 SQIVND (reference sequence). The DNA of the CDR3 is TGTGCCAGTAGTAGACTAGCGGGGCCCTACGAGCAGTACTTC. It encodes CASSRLAGPYEQYF.

This clone was picked up one time. V usage is TRBV7-9 and J usage is TRBJ2-2; D not resolved. CDR1 SEHNR and CDR2 FQNEAQ come from the germline V gene (reference sequence). The CDR3 sequence is 12 residues long. Trimming took 5 bases from V and 4 from J, leaving 5 bases between them. The CDR3 sequence is CASSAITGELFF. CDR3 nucleotide sequence: TGTGCCAGCAGCGCGATCACCGGGGAGCTGTTTTTT.

J is TRBJ1-1 and V is TRBV5-6; no clear D gene. V was trimmed by 1 base and J by 5 bases, leaving 3 bases between them. This CDR3 is 11 amino acids long. Germline V gene data show CDR1 as SGHDT and CDR2 as YYEEEE. As DNA, the CDR3 is TGTGCCAGCAGCTTGTTTACTGAAGCTTTCTTT. The encoded protein is CASSLFTEAFF.

V gene TRBV19 combines with J gene TRBJ1-1; D is possibly TRBD1 (5 bases). The V gene's germline CDR1 is LNHDA and CDR2 SQIVND (reference sequence). This CDR3 comprises 15 residues. The V gene lost 7 bases and the J gene lost 2 bases, with 17 bases spanning the gap. The chain's CDR3 is CASKVGKTANTEAFF. For the CDR3, the DNA is TGTGCCAGTAAAGTGGGAAAGACAGCAAACACTGAAGCTTTCTTT.

The chain combines TRBV19 with TRBJ1-4; 7 bases are shared with TRBD1. CDR3 length equals 12 residues. With V trimmed by 5 bases and J by 10 bases, 4 bases remained unmatched. Germline V gene sequence: CDR1 LNHDA, CDR2 SQIVND (reference sequence). CDR3 bases: TGTGCCAGTAGTCTGGACAGGCTAAAACTGTTTTTT. Translation gives CASSLDRLKLFF.

This chain joins TRBV11-1 and TRBJ2-1; 9 bases are shared with TRBD1. The CDR3 spans 12 residues. Trimming removed 4 bases from V and 12 bases from J; junction bases left unmatched: 4. Germline assignment: CDR1 SGHAT and CDR2 FQDESV (reference sequence). CDR3 nucleotide sequence: TGTGCCAGCAGCTCTACAGGGGGCGGGCAGTTCTTC. Protein: CASSSTGGGQFF.

A word on this clone: The sample contains more than one DNA sequence encoding this CDR3. The chain joins TRBV30 to TRBJ2-7; D is unresolved. The CDR3 spans 11 residues. V was pared by 4 bases and J by 0 bases, with 4 bases between. The germline V gene has CDR1 GTSNPN and CDR2 SVGIG (reference sequence). This chain's CDR3 is CAWTGSYEQYF. CDR3 DNA sequence: TGTGCCTGGACAGGCTCCTACGAGCAGTACTTC.

This rearrangement joins TRBV9 to TRBJ2-7; 9 bases map to TRBD1. Trimming removed 0 bases from V and 2 bases from J; junction bases left unmatched: 3. This CDR3 has 15 amino acids. Germline CDR1 SGDLS, CDR2 YYNGEE. The CDR3 here is CASSVEGTGPYEQYF. The DNA of the CDR3 is TGTGCCAGCAGCGTAGAAGGGACAGGGCCCTACGAGCAGTACTTC. Full variable domain (outside the CDR3, taken from reference TRBV9 and TRBJ2-7): DSGVTQTPKHLITATGQRVTLRCSPRSGDLSVYWYQQSLDQGLQFLIQYYNGEERAKGNILERFSAQQFPDLHSELNLSSLELGDSALYFCASSVEGTGPYEQYFGPGTRLTVT.